This T cell receptor (beta chain) comes out of a study of T cell changes during pregnancy in multiple sclerosis. TCRdb's copy holds only in-frame clones and misses some; the assay was immunoSEQ multiplex PCR. The repertoire holds around 70,000 clones, roughly 94% seen once, with about 0.61% in the top ten. Per germline, CDR1 SEHNR and CDR2 FQNEAQ (reference sequence). Trimming removed 5 bases from V and 0 bases from J; junction bases left unmatched: 7. The CDR3 sequence is 15 residues long. This receptor was taken from a female donor with multiple sclerosis, enrolled in a pregnancy study. J is TRBJ2-7 and V is TRBV7-9, with 7 bases identical to TRBD1. Sample: peripheral blood, taken in the third trimester of pregnancy. This CDR3 reads CASSQFWDSSYEQYF. The CDR3 DNA reads as TGTGCCAGCAGCCAATTTTGGGACAGCTCCTACGAGCAGTACTTC.